This TCR beta chain was recorded in a study of blood T cells in healthy people across ages. About the research overall: Capture by template switching was about one barcoded beta molecule per two T cells. Findings and caveats of the study: Significant beta diversity loss was already apparent by age approximately 36, declining roughly linearly.

The CDR3 contains 15 residues. Germline CDR1 is SGHRS and CDR2 is YFSETQ. V was cut by 1 base and J by 1 base, with 9 bases left in between. This clonotype was counted at least ten times. The antigen is not known. A J-beta primer mix and a sample-barcoded 5' primer were used in a second PCR of roughly 6 to 12 cycles. Each cDNA molecule carried a tag from a template-switch adaptor that contained 12 random nucleotides. TCRdb independently ran MiXCR on the 5' RACE reads; one entry per CDR3 protein. The table includes around 990,000 distinct CDR3 sequences, 35% to 40% detected once. Sample: blood. V and J are TRBV5-1 and TRBJ2-1; D gene unclear. This TCR derives from a man aged 18-30 years in good health. The CDR3 DNA sequence: TGCGCCAGCAGCTTGAAGAGATTTTCCTACAATGAGCAGTTCTTC. Residues: CASSLKRFSYNEQFF.